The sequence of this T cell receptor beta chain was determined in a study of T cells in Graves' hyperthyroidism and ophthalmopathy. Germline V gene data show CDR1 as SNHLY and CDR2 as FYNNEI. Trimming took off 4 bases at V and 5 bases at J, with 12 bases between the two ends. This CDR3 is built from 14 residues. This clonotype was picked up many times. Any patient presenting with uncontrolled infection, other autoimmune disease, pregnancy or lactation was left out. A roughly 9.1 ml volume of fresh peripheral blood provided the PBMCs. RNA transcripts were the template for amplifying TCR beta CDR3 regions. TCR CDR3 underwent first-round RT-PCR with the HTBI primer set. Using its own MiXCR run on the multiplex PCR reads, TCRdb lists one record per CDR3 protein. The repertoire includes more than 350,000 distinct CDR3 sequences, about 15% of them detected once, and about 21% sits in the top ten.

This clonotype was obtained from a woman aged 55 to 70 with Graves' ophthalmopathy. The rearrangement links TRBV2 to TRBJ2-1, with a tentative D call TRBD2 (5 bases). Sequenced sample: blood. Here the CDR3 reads CASSGASSNNEQFF. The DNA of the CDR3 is TGTGCCAGCAGTGGGGCTAGCTCAAACAATGAGCAGTTCTTC.